Below, 16 T cell receptor beta chains from the same sample are listed, as sequenced in a study of blood T cell repertoires in COVID-19. The protocol was immunoSEQ multiplex PCR, while the TCRdb copy is restricted to in-frame clones and leaves out a portion. Of 150,000 to 200,000 clones in the sample, 85% to 95% are singletons; the top ten hold just under 2%. The sample taken for sequencing was peripheral blood. The receptors were sampled from an older woman with COVID-19, enrolled during active disease.

The chain carries TRBV2 and TRBJ1-2; D might be TRBD1 (5 bases). This CDR3 has 14 amino acids. Germline CDR1 SNHLY, CDR2 FYNNEI. V lost 2 bases, J lost 0 bases, and 7 bases lay in between. CDR3 bases: TGTGCCAGCAGTGAATCGACAGCTAACTATGGCTACACCTTC. This encodes CASSESTANYGYTF.

This clone has only one observation. V and J are TRBV7-2 and TRBJ2-5; 10 nucleotides line up with TRBD1. Trimming took 5 bases from V and 4 from J; bases not matched to a gene: 10. The germline CDR1 and CDR2 sequences are SGHTA and FQGNSA. There are 16 residues in the CDR3. This chain's CDR3 is CASSPPGTGVRETQYF. CDR3 DNA sequence: TGTGCCAGCAGCCCACCCGGGACAGGGGTCCGAGAGACCCAGTACTTC. Filled out from reference TRBV7-2 and TRBJ2-5, the complete variable domain reads GAGVSQSPSNKVTEKGKDVELRCDPISGHTALYWYRQSLGQGLEFLIYFQGNSAPDKSGLPSDRFSAERTGGSVSTLTIQRTQQEDSAVYLCASSPPGTGVRETQYFGPGTRLLVL.

The genes are TRBV9 and TRBJ1-1; D is ambiguous. CDR3 length: 14 amino acids. Germline CDR1 SGDLS, CDR2 YYNGEE. V shed 0 bases and J shed 2 bases, with 8 bases lying between them. CDR3 DNA: TGTGCCAGCAGCGTAGAAGACACCAACACTGAAGCTTTCTTT. This sequence encodes CASSVEDTNTEAFF. The full variable domain, its missing parts supplied by reference TRBV9 and TRBJ1-1, is DSGVTQTPKHLITATGQRVTLRCSPRSGDLSVYWYQQSLDQGLQFLIQYYNGEERAKGNILERFSAQQFPDLHSELNLSSLELGDSALYFCASSVEDTNTEAFFGQGTRLTVV.

The chain couples TRBV9 to TRBJ1-1, with 8 bases lining up with TRBD1. With V trimmed by 0 bases and J by 5 bases, 3 bases remained unmatched. From germline, CDR1 is SGDLS and CDR2 YYNGEE. The CDR3 consists of 14 residues. The CDR3 sequence: CASSVATGGTEAFF. CDR3 in DNA: TGTGCCAGCAGCGTAGCAACAGGGGGGACTGAAGCTTTCTTT.

V and J are TRBV30 and TRBJ1-2; D uncertain. Trimming took 0 bases from V and 14 from J, leaving 13 bases between them. In germline, CDR1 is GTSNPN, CDR2 SVGIG (reference sequence). The length of the CDR3 is 11 residues. Here the CDR3 DNA reads TGTGCCTGGAGTGTAACAGCTCGACCTACCTTC. It is translated as CAWSVTARPTF.

This chain links TRBV6-5 with TRBJ2-5; D is unclear. The germline CDR1 and CDR2 sequences are MNHEY and SVGAGI. The CDR3 length is 13 residues. With 2 bases removed from V and 1 base from J, the gap between germline ends came to 5 bases. The CDR3 loop is CASSYASQETQYF. The CDR3 DNA sequence: TGTGCCAGCAGTTACGCCAGCCAAGAGACCCAGTACTTC.

The chain joins TRBV10-3 to TRBJ2-3; TRBD1 agrees at 8 bases. Germline assignment: CDR1 ENHRY and CDR2 SYGVKD. J gave up 4 bases and V 7 bases, and 7 bases lay outside the gene matches. There are 14 residues in the CDR3. In DNA form, the CDR3 reads TGTGCCATCACTCCGACAGGGGACGCAGATACGCAGTATTTT. Residues: CAITPTGDADTQYF.

V and J are TRBV9 and TRBJ2-2, with 9 bases fitting TRBD1. The CDR3 totals 16 residues. The J segment lost 1 base and the V segment lost 5 bases, leaving 6 bases of the junction unmatched. The germline V gene has CDR1 SGDLS and CDR2 YYNGEE. CDR3 sequence (DNA): TGTGCCAGCAGTGTACCGGGACAGGGGAACACCGGGGAGCTGTTTTTT. Its protein product is CASSVPGQGNTGELFF.

The chain recombines TRBV6-6 with TRBJ1-3, with TRBD1 identical over 10 bases. V dropped 4 bases and J dropped 4; count of bases not matched to a gene: 7. Looked up from germline, CDR1 is MNHNY and CDR2 is SVGAGI (reference sequence). The CDR3 has 16 amino acids. The CDR3 protein is CASSSGTGVWGNTIYF. The DNA of the CDR3 is TGTGCCAGCAGTTCCGGGACAGGGGTATGGGGAAACACCATATATTTT.

The V gene is TRBV14, the J gene TRBJ1-2, with TRBD1 matching over 7 bases. Germline V CDR1 and CDR2: SGHDN, FVKESK. The CDR3 is made up of 14 amino acids. V shed 5 bases and J 4 bases; nucleotides not matched to a gene: 7. CDR3: CASSATGFGYGYTF. In DNA form, the CDR3 reads TGTGCCAGCAGCGCGACAGGGTTTGGCTATGGCTACACCTTC.

The chain joins TRBV5-6 to TRBJ2-6; possibly TRBD1 for D (5 bases). Per the germline V gene, CDR1 is SGHDT and CDR2 is YYEEEE. The germline V and J ends were trimmed by 1 base and 2 bases, with 10 bases remaining between them. This CDR3 is 16 amino acids long. This chain's CDR3 is CASSLRRVTGANVLTF. The DNA for the CDR3 is TGTGCCAGCAGCTTGCGCAGGGTTACTGGGGCCAACGTCCTGACTTTC.

The rearrangement uses TRBV28 and TRBJ1-1; no definite D call. The germline V and J ends were trimmed by 5 bases and 1 base, with 14 bases remaining between them. CDR1 and CDR2 (germline): MDHEN, SYDVKM. The CDR3 is made up of 15 amino acids. The CDR3 bases are TGTGCCAGCAGTGCCCGACGAACGGGGAACACTGAAGCTTTCTTT. This translates into CASSARRTGNTEAFF.

J is TRBJ2-3 and V is TRBV19, with TRBD2 matching 10 bases. This CDR3 contains 17 residues. Germline V gene lookup returns CDR1 LNHDA and CDR2 SQIVND (reference sequence). Losses at the gene ends were 2 bases for V and 1 base for J; bases not matched to a gene: 6. CDR3 coding DNA: TGTGCCAGTAGTATATCGGGACTAGCGATTGGCACAGATACGCAGTATTTT. Its protein is CASSISGLAIGTDTQYF.

The DNA for the CDR3 is TGTGCCATCAGTGAGTCGAGGTCAGGGTCAGGGAGGGAGACCCAGTACTTC. This codes for CAISESRSGSGRETQYF. The chain uses TRBV10-3 and TRBJ2-5; weak D call: TRBD2 (6 bases). The CDR3 is 17 amino acids. The ends were cut back, 0 bases at V and 5 bases at J, with 19 bases in the middle. The germline V gene has CDR1 ENHRY and CDR2 SYGVKD.

A word on this clone: Mismatch with germline at one junction end may stem from a read error. The chain uses TRBV30 and TRBJ1-2; D gene unclear. The CDR3 sequence is 12 residues long. Germline V gene lookup returns CDR1 GTSNPN and CDR2 SVGIG (reference sequence). The CDR3 DNA is TGTGCCTGGAGTGGGAGAAAGGAAGGCTATACCTTC. Translating gives CAWSGRKEGYTF.

The V call is TRBV5-1, the J call TRBJ2-1, with D tentatively TRBD1 (6 bases). Trimming took 4 bases from V and 8 from J, leaving 13 bases between them. Per the germline V gene, CDR1 is SGHRS and CDR2 is YFSETQ. The CDR3 spans 13 residues. The CDR3 sequence: CASSRDRQDEQFF. CDR3 sequence (DNA): TGCGCCAGCAGCCGTGACAGGCAAGATGAGCAGTTCTTC.